What follows are 13 T cell receptor beta chains derived from one specimen sequenced in a study of blood T cell repertoires in COVID-19. Using immunoSEQ multiplex PCR, the repertoire was profiled, and TCRdb retains in-frame clones only, with some absent. Of roughly 500,000 clones listed, around nine tenths are singletons. The sequencing sample was made of PBMCs or T cells enriched from blood (not recorded which). The receptors were gathered from a woman aged 60-75 years who had recovered from COVID-19.

The sample holds a few counts of this clone. The V and J genes are TRBV7-2 and TRBJ2-2; D is unresolved. Germline values: CDR1 SGHTA, CDR2 FQGNSA. The V gene lost 5 bases and the J gene lost 0 bases, with 10 bases spanning the gap. This CDR3 spans 15 amino acids. The CDR3 loop reads CASSQQWANTGELFF. The CDR3 DNA sequence: TGTGCCAGCAGCCAACAGTGGGCGAACACCGGGGAGCTGTTTTTT.

This chain joins TRBV19 and TRBJ1-1, with D possibly TRBD1 on 5 matching bases. The CDR3 is 14 amino acids. Germline values: CDR1 LNHDA, CDR2 SQIVND (reference sequence). Trimming cost V 5 bases and J 4 bases, with 14 bases left between them. CDR3 sequence reads: CASSDQGFGTEAFF. The DNA of the CDR3 is TGTGCCAGTAGTGATCAGGGTTTCGGCACTGAAGCTTTCTTT.

This chain connects TRBV7-6 to TRBJ1-3, with 9 nucleotides matching TRBD1. J was trimmed by 3 bases and V by 0 bases; bases with no gene match: 6. The CDR3 spans 17 residues. Germline assignment: CDR1 SGHVS and CDR2 FNYEAQ. CDR3 nucleotides: TGTGCCAGCAGCTTAGCCAACAGGGGGCTAGTTGGAAACACCATATATTTT. Encoded protein: CASSLANRGLVGNTIYF.

The gene calls are TRBV18 and TRBJ2-3; D unresolved. V was clipped by 4 bases and J by 4 bases, with 9 bases between them. Looked up from germline, CDR1 is KGHSH and CDR2 is LQKENI. There are 13 residues in the CDR3. The DNA of the CDR3 is TGTGCCAGCTCACTATTAAGAGCAGATACGCAGTATTTT. Encoded protein: CASSLLRADTQYF.

V usage is TRBV7-2 and J usage is TRBJ1-6; no reliable D call. Germline V gives CDR1 SGHTA, CDR2 FQGNSA. This CDR3 has 11 residues. V was clipped by 5 bases and J by 14 bases, with 10 bases between them. CDR3: CASSPSTTLHF. The CDR3 nucleotides read TGTGCCAGCAGCCCTTCTACCACCCTCCACTTT. Looking up the rest from reference TRBV7-2 and TRBJ1-6 gives the full variable domain: GAGVSQSPSNKVTEKGKDVELRCDPISGHTALYWYRQSLGQGLEFLIYFQGNSAPDKSGLPSDRFSAERTGGSVSTLTIQRTQQEDSAVYLCASSPSTTLHFGNGTRLTVT.

The rearrangement uses TRBV9 and TRBJ1-1, with no clear D. Germline values: CDR1 SGDLS, CDR2 YYNGEE. V was pared by 1 base and J by 3 bases, with 7 bases between. The CDR3 sequence is 13 residues long. The CDR3 sequence is CASSVKQYTEAFF. The CDR3 DNA reads TGTGCCAGCAGCGTAAAACAGTACACTGAAGCTTTCTTT.

This clone has only one observation. The rearrangement uses TRBV6-4 and TRBJ1-2, with 9 bases that match TRBD1. V shed 3 bases, J shed 6 bases, and the junction held 2 bases outside the gene matches. The length of the CDR3 is 13 residues. Germline assignment: CDR1 MRHNA and CDR2 SNTAGT. The CDR3, as DNA: TGTGCCAGCAGTGAGACAGGGGGGGATGGCTACACCTTC. It encodes CASSETGGDGYTF.

The CDR3 sequence is CAWIGQGIGNTIYF. CDR3 DNA: TGTGCCTGGATCGGACAGGGGATAGGAAACACCATATATTTT. The V and J genes are TRBV30 and TRBJ1-3, with TRBD1 identical over 9 bases. This CDR3 has 14 residues. Germline V CDR1 and CDR2: GTSNPN, SVGIG (reference sequence). J lost 4 bases, V lost 4 bases, and 5 bases had no gene match.

The gene calls are TRBV15 and TRBJ1-2; D unresolved. Germline V CDR1 and CDR2: LNHNV, YYDKDF (reference sequence). The ends were cut back, 1 base at V and 0 bases at J, with 12 bases in the middle. The CDR3 length is 16 residues. Here the CDR3 reads CATSRGVATANYGYTF. For the CDR3, the DNA is TGTGCCACCAGCAGAGGAGTAGCCACTGCTAACTATGGCTACACCTTC. Together with reference TRBV15 and TRBJ1-2, the CDR3 gives the full variable domain: DAMVIQNPRYQVTQFGKPVTLSCSQTLNHNVMYWYQQKSSQAPKLLFHYYDKDFNNEADTPDNFQSRRPNTSFCFLDIRSPGLGDTAMYLCATSRGVATANYGYTFGSGTRLTVV.

CDR3 sequence reads: CASSIVPGGSNQPQHF. As DNA, the CDR3 is TGTGCCAGTAGTATAGTTCCGGGGGGAAGCAATCAGCCCCAGCATTTT. J is TRBJ1-5 and V is TRBV19; a weak D match, TRBD1 (5 bases). Germline lookup yields CDR1 LNHDA and CDR2 SQIVND (reference sequence). V dropped 1 base and J dropped 1 base, with 11 bases sitting between them. CDR3 size: 16 residues.

The V and J genes are TRBV6-5 and TRBJ1-2, with 7 positions matching TRBD1. The CDR3 runs 14 residues. Losses at the gene ends were 7 bases for V and 3 bases for J; bases not matched to a gene: 8. From germline, CDR1 is MNHEY and CDR2 SVGAGI. The CDR3 DNA reads as TGTGCCAGCATATCCCCCGGGACAGACTATGGCTACACCTTC. Translating it yields CASISPGTDYGYTF.

The chain employs TRBV27 and TRBJ2-1; tentative D call: TRBD2 (5 bases). Trimming removed 4 bases from V and 3 bases from J, with 10 bases in between. This CDR3 has 14 residues. CDR1 MNHEY and CDR2 SMNVEV come from the germline V gene (reference sequence). In DNA, the CDR3 is TGTGCCAGCAGTTCGAGGGAATACTACAATGAGCAGTTCTTC. This codes for CASSSREYYNEQFF.

The chain couples TRBV2 to TRBJ2-1, with 7 bases matching TRBD2. This CDR3 contains 15 residues. The germline gives CDR1 SNHLY, CDR2 FYNNEI. V lost 10 bases to trimming and J lost 2 bases; unmatched junction nucleotides: 11. The CDR3 reads CAIQQRGGPYNEQFF. CDR3 bases: TGTGCCATACAACAGCGGGGTGGTCCCTACAATGAGCAGTTCTTC.